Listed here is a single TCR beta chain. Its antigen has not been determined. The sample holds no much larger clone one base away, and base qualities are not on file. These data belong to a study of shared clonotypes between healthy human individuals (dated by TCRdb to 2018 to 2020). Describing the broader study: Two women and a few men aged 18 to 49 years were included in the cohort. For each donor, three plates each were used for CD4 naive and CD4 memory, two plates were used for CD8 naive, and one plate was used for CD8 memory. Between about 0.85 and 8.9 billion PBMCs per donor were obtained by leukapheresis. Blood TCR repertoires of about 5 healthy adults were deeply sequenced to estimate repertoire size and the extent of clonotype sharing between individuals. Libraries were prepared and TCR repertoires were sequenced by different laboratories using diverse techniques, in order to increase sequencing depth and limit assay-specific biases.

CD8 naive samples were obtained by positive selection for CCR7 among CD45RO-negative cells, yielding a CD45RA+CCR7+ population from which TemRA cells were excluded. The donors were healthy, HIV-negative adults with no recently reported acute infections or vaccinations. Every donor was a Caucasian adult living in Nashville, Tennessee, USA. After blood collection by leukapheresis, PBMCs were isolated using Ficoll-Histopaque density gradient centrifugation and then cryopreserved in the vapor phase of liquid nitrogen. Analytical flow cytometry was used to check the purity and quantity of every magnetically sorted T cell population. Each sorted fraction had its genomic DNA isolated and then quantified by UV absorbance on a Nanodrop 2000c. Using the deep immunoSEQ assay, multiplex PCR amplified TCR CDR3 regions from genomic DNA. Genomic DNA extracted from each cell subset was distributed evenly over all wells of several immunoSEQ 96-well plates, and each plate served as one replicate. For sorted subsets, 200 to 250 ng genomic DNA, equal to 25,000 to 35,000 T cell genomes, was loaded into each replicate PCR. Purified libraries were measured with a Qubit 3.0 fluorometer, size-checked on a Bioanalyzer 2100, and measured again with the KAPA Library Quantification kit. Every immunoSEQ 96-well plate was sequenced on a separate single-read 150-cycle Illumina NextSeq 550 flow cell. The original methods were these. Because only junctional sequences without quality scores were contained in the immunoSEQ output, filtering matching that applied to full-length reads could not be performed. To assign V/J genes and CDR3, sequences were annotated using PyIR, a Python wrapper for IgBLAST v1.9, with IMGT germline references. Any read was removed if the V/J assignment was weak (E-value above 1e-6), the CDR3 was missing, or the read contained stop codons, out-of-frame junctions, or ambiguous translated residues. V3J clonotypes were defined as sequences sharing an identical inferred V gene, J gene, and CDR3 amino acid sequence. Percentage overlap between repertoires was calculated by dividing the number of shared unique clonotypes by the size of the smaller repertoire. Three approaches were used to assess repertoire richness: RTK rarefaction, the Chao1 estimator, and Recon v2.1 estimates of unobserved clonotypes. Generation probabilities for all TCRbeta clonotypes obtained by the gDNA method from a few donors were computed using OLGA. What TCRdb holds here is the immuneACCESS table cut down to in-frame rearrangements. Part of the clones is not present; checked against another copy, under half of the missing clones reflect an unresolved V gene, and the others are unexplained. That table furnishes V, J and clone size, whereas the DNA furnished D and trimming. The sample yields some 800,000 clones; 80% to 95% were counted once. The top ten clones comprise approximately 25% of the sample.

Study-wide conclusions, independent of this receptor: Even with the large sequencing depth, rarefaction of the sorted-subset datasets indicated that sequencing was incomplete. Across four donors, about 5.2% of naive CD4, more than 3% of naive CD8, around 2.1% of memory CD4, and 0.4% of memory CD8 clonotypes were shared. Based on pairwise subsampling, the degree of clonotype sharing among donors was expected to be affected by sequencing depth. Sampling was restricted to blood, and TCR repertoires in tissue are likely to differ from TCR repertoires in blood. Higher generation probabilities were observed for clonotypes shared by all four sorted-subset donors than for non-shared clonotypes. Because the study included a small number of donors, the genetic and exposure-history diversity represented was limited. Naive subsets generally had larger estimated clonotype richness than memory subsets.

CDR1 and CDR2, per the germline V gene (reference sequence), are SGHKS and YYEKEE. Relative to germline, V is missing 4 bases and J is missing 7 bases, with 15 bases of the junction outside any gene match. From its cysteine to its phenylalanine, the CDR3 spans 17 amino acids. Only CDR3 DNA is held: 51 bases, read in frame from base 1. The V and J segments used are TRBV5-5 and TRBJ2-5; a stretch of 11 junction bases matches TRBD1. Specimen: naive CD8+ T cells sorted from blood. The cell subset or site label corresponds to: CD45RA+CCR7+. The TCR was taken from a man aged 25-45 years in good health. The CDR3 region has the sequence CASSGGLGQGVVGTQYF. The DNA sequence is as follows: TGTGCCAGCAGCGGCGGACTGGGACAGGGGGTAGTGGGGACCCAGTACTTC.